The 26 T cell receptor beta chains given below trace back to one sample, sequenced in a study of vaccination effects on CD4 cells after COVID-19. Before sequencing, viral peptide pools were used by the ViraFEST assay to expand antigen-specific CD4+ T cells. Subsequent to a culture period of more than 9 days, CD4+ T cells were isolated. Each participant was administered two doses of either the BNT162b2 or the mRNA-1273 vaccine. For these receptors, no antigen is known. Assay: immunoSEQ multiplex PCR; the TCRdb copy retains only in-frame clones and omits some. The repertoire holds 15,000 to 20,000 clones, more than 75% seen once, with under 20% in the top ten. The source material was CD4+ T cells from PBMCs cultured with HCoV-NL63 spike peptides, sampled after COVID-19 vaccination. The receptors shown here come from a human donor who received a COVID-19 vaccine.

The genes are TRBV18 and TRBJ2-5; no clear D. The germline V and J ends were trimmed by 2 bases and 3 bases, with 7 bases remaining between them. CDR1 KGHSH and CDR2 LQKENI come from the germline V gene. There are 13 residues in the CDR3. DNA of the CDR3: TGTGCCAGCTCACCAGGTCAGGAAGAGACCCAGTACTTC. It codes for CASSPGQEETQYF.

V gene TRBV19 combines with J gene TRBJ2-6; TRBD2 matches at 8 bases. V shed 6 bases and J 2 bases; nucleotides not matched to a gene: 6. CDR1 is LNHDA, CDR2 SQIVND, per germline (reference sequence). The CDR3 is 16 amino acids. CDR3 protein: CASRPGGGPGANVLTF. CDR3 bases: TGTGCCAGTAGGCCCGGGGGGGGTCCTGGGGCCAACGTCCTGACTTTC.

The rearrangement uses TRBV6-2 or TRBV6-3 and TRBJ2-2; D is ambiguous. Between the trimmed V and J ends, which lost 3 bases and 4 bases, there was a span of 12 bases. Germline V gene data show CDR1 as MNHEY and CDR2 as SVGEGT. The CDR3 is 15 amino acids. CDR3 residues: CASSYYLPGTGELFF. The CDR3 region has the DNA TGTGCCAGCAGTTATTACCTCCCGGGCACCGGGGAGCTGTTTTTT.

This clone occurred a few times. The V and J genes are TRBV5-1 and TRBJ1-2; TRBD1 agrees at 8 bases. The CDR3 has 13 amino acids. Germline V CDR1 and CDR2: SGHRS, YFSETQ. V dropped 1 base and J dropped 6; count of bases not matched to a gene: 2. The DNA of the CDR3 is TGCGCCAGCAGCTTGTCAGGGGGCGATGGCTACACCTTC. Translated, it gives CASSLSGGDGYTF.

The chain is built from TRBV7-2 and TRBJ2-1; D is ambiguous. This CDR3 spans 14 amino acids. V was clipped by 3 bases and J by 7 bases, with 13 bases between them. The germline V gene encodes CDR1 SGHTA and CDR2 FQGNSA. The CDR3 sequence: CASSFGSAENEQFF. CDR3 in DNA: TGTGCCAGCAGCTTCGGTAGTGCGGAAAATGAGCAGTTCTTC.

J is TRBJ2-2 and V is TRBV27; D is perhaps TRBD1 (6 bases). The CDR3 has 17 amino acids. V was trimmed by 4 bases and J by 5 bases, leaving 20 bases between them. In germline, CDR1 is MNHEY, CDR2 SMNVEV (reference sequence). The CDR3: CASSSLYRDTRTGELFF. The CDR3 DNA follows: TGTGCCAGCAGTTCCCTCTACCGGGACACCAGAACCGGGGAGCTGTTTTTT.

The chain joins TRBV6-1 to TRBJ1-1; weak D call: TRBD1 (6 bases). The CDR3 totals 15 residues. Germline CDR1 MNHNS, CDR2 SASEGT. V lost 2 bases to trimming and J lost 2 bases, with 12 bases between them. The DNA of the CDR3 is TGTGCCAGCAGTGAACCGGGACAAGTCAACACTGAAGCTTTCTTT. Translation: CASSEPGQVNTEAFF.

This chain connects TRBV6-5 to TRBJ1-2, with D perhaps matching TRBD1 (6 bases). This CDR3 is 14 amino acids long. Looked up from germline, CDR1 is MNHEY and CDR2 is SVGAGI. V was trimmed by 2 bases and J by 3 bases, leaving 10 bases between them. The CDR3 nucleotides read TGTGCCAGCAGTTACGGGGGGCAGGACTATGGCTACACCTTC. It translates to CASSYGGQDYGYTF.

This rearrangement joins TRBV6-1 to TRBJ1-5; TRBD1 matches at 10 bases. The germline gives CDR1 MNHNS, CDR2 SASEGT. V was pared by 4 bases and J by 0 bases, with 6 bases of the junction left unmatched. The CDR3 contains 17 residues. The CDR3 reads CASSGTGGVYSNQPQHF. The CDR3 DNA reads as TGTGCCAGCAGTGGGACAGGGGGGGTATATAGCAATCAGCCCCAGCATTTT.

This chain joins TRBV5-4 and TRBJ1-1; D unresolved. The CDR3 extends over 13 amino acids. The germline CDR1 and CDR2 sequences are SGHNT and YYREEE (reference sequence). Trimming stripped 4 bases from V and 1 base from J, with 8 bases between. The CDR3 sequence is CASSLDPNTEAFF. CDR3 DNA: TGTGCCAGCAGCCTTGACCCGAACACTGAAGCTTTCTTT.

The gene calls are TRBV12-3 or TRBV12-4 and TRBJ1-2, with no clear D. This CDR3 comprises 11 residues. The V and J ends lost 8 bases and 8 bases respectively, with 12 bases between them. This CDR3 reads CASATAGGYTF. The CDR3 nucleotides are TGTGCCAGCGCAACCGCCGGGGGCTACACCTTC.

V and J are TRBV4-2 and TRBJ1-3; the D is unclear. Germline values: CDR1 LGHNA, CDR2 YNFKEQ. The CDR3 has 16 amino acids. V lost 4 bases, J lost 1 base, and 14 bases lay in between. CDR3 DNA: TGTGCCAGCAGCCGTAGAAGCGGAGGATCTGGAAACACCATATATTTT. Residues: CASSRRSGGSGNTIYF.

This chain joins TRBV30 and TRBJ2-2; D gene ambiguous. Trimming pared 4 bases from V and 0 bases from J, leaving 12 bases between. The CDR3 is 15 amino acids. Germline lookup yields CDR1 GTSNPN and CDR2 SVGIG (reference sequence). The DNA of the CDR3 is TGTGCCTGGACGCCCTCGGATGCGAACACCGGGGAGCTGTTTTTT. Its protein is CAWTPSDANTGELFF.

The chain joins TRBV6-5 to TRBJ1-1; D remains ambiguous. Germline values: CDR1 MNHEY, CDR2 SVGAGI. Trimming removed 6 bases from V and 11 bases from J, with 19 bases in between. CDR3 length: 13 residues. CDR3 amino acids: CASRPGGFLRAFF. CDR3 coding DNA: TGTGCCAGCAGACCCGGCGGTTTTCTGCGGGCTTTCTTT.

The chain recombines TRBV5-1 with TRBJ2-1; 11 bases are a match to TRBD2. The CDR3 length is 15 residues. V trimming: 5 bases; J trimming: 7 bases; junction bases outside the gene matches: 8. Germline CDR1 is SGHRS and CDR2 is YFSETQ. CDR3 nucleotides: TGCGCCAGCAGTCCACTAGCGGGAGAAGGAAATGAGCAGTTCTTC. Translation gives CASSPLAGEGNEQFF. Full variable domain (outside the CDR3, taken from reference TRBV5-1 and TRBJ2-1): KAGVTQTPRYLIKTRGQQVTLSCSPISGHRSVSWYQQTPGQGLQFLFEYFSETQRNKGNFPGRFSGRQFSNSRSEMNVSTLELGDSALYLCASSPLAGEGNEQFFGPGTRLTVL.

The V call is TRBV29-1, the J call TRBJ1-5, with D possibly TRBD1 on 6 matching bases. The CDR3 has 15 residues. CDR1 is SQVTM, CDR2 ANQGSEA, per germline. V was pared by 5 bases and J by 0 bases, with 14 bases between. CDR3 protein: CSVLVGGSSNQPQHF. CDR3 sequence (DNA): TGCAGCGTTCTAGTAGGGGGATCTAGCAATCAGCCCCAGCATTTT.

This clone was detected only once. The CDR3 DNA follows: TGTGCCAGCAGTTCTACTCGACAGTCCAGCTCCTACAATGAGCAGTTCTTC. As protein: CASSSTRQSSSYNEQFF. V gene TRBV28 combines with J gene TRBJ2-1, with a weak D call TRBD1 (5 bases). Germline V gives CDR1 MDHEN, CDR2 SYDVKM. Trimming removed 4 bases at V and 0 bases at J, with 16 bases between. The CDR3 has 17 amino acids.

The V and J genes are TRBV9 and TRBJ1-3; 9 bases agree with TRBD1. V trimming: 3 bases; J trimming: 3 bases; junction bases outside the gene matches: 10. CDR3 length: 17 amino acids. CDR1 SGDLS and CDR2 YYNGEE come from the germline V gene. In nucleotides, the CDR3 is TGTGCCAGCAGCGCAGGATCACAGGGGGCTTATGGAAACACCATATATTTT. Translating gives CASSAGSQGAYGNTIYF. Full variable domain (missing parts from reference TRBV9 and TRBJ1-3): DSGVTQTPKHLITATGQRVTLRCSPRSGDLSVYWYQQSLDQGLQFLIQYYNGEERAKGNILERFSAQQFPDLHSELNLSSLELGDSALYFCASSAGSQGAYGNTIYFGEGSWLTVV.

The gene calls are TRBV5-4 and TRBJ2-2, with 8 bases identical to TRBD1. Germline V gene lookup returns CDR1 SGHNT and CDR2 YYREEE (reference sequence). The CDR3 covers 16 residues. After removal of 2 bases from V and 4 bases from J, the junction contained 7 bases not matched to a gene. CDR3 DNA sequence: TGTGCCAGCAGCTTCCCCGGACAGGGCCCCACCGGGGAGCTGTTTTTT. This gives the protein CASSFPGQGPTGELFF.

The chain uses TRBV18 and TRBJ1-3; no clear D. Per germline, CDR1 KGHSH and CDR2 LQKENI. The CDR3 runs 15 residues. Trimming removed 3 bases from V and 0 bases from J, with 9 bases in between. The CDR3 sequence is CASSPPVNSGNTIYF. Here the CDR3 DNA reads TGTGCCAGCTCACCGCCAGTTAACTCTGGAAACACCATATATTTT.

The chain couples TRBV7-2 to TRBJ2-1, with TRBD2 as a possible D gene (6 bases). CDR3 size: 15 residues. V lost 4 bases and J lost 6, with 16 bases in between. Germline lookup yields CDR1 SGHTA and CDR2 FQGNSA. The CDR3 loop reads CASSSPGRGGNEQFF. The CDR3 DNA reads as TGTGCCAGCAGCTCCCCCGGGCGGGGTGGCAATGAGCAGTTCTTC.

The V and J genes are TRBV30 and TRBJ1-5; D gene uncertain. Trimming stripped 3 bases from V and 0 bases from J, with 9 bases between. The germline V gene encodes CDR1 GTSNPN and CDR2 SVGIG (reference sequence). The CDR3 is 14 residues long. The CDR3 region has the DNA TGTGCCTGGAGCGCGGTATATAGCAATCAGCCCCAGCATTTT. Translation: CAWSAVYSNQPQHF.

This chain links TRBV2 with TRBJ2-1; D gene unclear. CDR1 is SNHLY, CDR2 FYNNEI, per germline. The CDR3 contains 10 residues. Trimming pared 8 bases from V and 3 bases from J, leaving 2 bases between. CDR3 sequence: CASHYNEQFF. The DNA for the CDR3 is TGTGCCAGCCACTACAATGAGCAGTTCTTC.

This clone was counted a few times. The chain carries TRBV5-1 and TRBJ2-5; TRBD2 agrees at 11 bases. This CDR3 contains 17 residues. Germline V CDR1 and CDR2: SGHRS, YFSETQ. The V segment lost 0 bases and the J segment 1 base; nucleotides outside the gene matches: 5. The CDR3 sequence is CASSLAIAGGPQETQYF. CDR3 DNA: TGCGCCAGCAGCTTGGCCATAGCGGGGGGGCCCCAAGAGACCCAGTACTTC.

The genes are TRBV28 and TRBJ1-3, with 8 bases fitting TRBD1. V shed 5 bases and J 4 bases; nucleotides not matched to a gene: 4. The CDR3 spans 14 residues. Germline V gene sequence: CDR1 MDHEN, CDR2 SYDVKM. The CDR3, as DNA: TGTGCCAGCAGTGATCGACAGGGGGGAAACACCATATATTTT. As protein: CASSDRQGGNTIYF.

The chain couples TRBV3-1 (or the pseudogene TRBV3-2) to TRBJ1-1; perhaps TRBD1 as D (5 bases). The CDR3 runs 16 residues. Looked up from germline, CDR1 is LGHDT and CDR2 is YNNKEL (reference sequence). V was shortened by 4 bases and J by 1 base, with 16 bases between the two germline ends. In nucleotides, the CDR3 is TGTGCCAGCAGCCTTACTATCAGGGCCCCGAACACTGAAGCTTTCTTT. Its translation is CASSLTIRAPNTEAFF.